This TCR beta chain originates from a study of cytomegalovirus exposure and HLA in healthy donors. The CDR3 covers 15 residues. V lost 4 bases to trimming and J lost 2 bases; unmatched junction nucleotides: 9. Germline assignment: CDR1 SGHDT and CDR2 YYEEEE. Although they were nominally healthy when sampled, donors likely had unrecorded immune exposures. Researchers ran the PCR with 60 Vbeta and 13 Jbeta primers. Generated by immunoSEQ multiplex PCR, the TCRdb table keeps only in-frame clones and is missing some. The data contain 95,000 to 150,000 clones, just over 65% of them singletons. V is TRBV5-6 and J is TRBJ2-7, with 7 bases matching TRBD1. The specimen was PBMCs. This TCR came from a man aged 18-30 years in good health and CMV-seronegative. In nucleotides, the CDR3 is TGTGCCAGCAGCAGGTTCAGGACAGGTCCCTACGAGCAGTACTTC. Protein: CASSRFRTGPYEQYF.